Below, one TCR beta chain is given with its context. Germline CDR1 is SEHNR and CDR2 is FQNEAQ (reference sequence). The CDR3 has 16 amino acids. The V end was cut by 5 bases, the J end by 1 base, with 17 bases between. Authors' analysis steps: It was from reference gene primer amplification that nucleated cell counts were estimated. Repertoires were generated with immunoSEQ multiplex PCR, while TCRdb's copy carries only in-frame clones and drops some. The DNA was the basis for D and trimming; V, J and clone size are from that table. This sample has around 84,000 clones, with around 82% found just once. This entry belongs to a study of blood T cell repertoires in COVID-19. As for the study in general: Spain, Italy and the United States supplied samples that represented acute and convalescent COVID-19. PBMCs, B-cell-depleted T cells, or T cells were the source of the cDNA or gDNA that made up the material.

The sequenced sample was peripheral blood. The source is a man older than 75 with active or convalescent COVID-19. The rearrangement joins TRBV7-9 to TRBJ1-1; D is unclear. CDR3 coding DNA: TGTGCCAGCAGCCGAGATAACCCTACAGAGAACACTGAAGCTTTCTTT. Translating it yields CASSRDNPTENTEAFF.